Below, one T cell receptor beta chain is given with its context. This sample stems from a study of blood T cell repertoires in COVID-19. Study at large: Acute and convalescent COVID-19 specimens originated in the United States, Italy and Spain. T cells, B-cell-depleted T cells, or PBMCs provided the cDNA or gDNA that served as material.

In the study's own analysis: It was from reference gene primer amplification that nucleated cell counts were estimated. Assay used: immunoSEQ multiplex PCR; TCRdb lists only in-frame clones, some missing. Clone size and the V and J calls come from that table; the DNA yielded D and trimming. The repertoire holds approximately 42,000 clones, around 75% seen once, with 50% to 75% in the top ten. Trimming shortened V by 5 bases and J by 4 bases, and 12 bases separated the two germline ends. The CDR3 runs to 14 residues. Germline values: CDR1 LGHDT, CDR2 YNNKEL (reference sequence). The specimen sequenced was peripheral blood. The V and J genes are TRBV3-1 (or the pseudogene TRBV3-2) and TRBJ2-1; D might be TRBD1 (7 bases). The clonotype was recovered from an elderly man with acute or convalescent COVID-19. The CDR3 sequence is CASSAGQTYNEQFF. DNA of the CDR3: TGTGCCAGCAGCGCGGGACAGACTTACAATGAGCAGTTCTTC.